This TCR beta chain was observed in a study of cytomegalovirus exposure and HLA in healthy donors. About the research overall: Falling in the Caucasian-associated ancestry cluster were approximately 84% of approximately 410 genotyped donors.

Study-level results: Later analysis identified a missense DCLRE1C variant that was linked to TCR beta V- and J-gene trimming.

V was trimmed by 0 bases and J by 1 base, leaving 13 bases between them. CDR3 length: 16 amino acids. Germline V gene lookup returns CDR1 SGHNT and CDR2 YYREEE (reference sequence). Turning to this clone: The antigen is undetermined.

Both 60 Vbeta primers and 13 Jbeta primers went into the PCR. Here immunoSEQ multiplex PCR was the method, and the copy in TCRdb shows in-frame clones only, minus some. This sample carries tens of thousands of clones, around 70% of them seen once, and the ten largest clones take 13% to 15%. V is TRBV5-4 and J is TRBJ2-5; possible D gene TRBD1, 6 bases. The material sequenced was PBMCs. The origin of this receptor is a male donor in good health and CMV-seropositive. CDR3 DNA: TGTGCCAGCAGCTTGGCTACTCGCAGGGGCCAAGAGACCCAGTACTTC. As protein: CASSLATRRGQETQYF. The full variable domain, with the rest looked up from reference TRBV5-4 and TRBJ2-5, is ETGVTQSPTHLIKTRGQQVTLRCSSQSGHNTVSWYQQALGQGPQFIFQYYREEENGRGNFPPRFSGLQFPNYSSELNVNALELDDSALYLCASSLATRRGQETQYFGPGTRLLVL.